The 16 T cell receptor beta chains below all came from one sample that was sequenced in a study of blood T cell repertoires in COVID-19. The method was immunoSEQ multiplex PCR; TCRdb's version includes in-frame clones alone and lacks a portion of them. The table has roughly 350,000 clones, roughly 85% seen once. Sequencing was done on a sample of peripheral blood. These receptors all come from a woman under 30 with acute or convalescent COVID-19.

As to this clone: Other nucleotide sequences in the sample specify the same CDR3. V gene TRBV7-9 combines with J gene TRBJ1-1; D is unclear. Trimming took off 2 bases at V and 1 base at J, with 5 bases between the two ends. This CDR3 region has 13 residues. From germline, CDR1 is SEHNR and CDR2 FQNEAQ (reference sequence). This chain's CDR3 is CASSLSQNTEAFF. CDR3 nucleotides: TGTGCCAGCAGCTTATCACAGAACACTGAAGCTTTCTTT.

The chain is built from TRBV11-2 and TRBJ2-2, with D maybe TRBD1 (6 bases). Germline V gives CDR1 SGHAT, CDR2 FQNNGV. V shed 4 bases and J shed 3 bases, with 9 bases lying between them. This CDR3 has 14 amino acids. In nucleotides, the CDR3 is TGTGCCAGCAGCTCCGGACAGTACACCGGGGAGCTGTTTTTT. Its protein product is CASSSGQYTGELFF.

V gene TRBV12-3 or TRBV12-4 combines with J gene TRBJ1-1, with 7 nucleotides matching TRBD1. The CDR3 covers 13 residues. J lost 2 bases, V lost 10 bases, and 7 bases had no gene match. The CDR3 sequence: CATGTVRNTEAFF. The CDR3 DNA reads as TGTGCCACCGGGACAGTCCGTAACACTGAAGCTTTCTTT.

This chain uses TRBV24-1 with TRBJ2-1; 9 positions match TRBD1. The CDR3 runs to 12 residues. The germline V gene has CDR1 KGHDR and CDR2 SFDVKD. The junction had 0 bases not matched to a gene; V was cut back by 9 bases and J by 4 bases. The chain's CDR3 is CATGTGYNEQFF. The CDR3 bases are TGTGCCACCGGGACAGGGTACAATGAGCAGTTCTTC.

V and J are TRBV5-4 and TRBJ2-2; TRBD2 agrees at 8 bases. The CDR3 is 15 residues long. V shed 2 bases, J shed 6 bases, and the junction held 6 bases outside the gene matches. Germline CDR1 and CDR2: SGHNT and YYREEE (reference sequence). The DNA of the CDR3 is TGTGCCAGCAGCTTCGGGAGGGAAGGAGCCGGGGAGCTGTTTTTT. As protein: CASSFGREGAGELFF.

This clone was picked up one time. The chain has TRBV7-2 and TRBJ2-1; 13 bases fit TRBD2. V dropped 3 bases and J dropped 4; count of bases not matched to a gene: 3. The CDR3 is 16 amino acids. CDR1 SGHTA and CDR2 FQGNSA come from the germline V gene. The CDR3 sequence: CASSFRLAGGYNEQFF. CDR3 bases: TGTGCCAGCAGCTTCCGACTAGCGGGGGGATACAATGAGCAGTTCTTC. The entire variable domain, with the rest obtained from reference TRBV7-2 and TRBJ2-1, is as follows: GAGVSQSPSNKVTEKGKDVELRCDPISGHTALYWYRQSLGQGLEFLIYFQGNSAPDKSGLPSDRFSAERTGGSVSTLTIQRTQQEDSAVYLCASSFRLAGGYNEQFFGPGTRLTVL.

The CDR3 nucleotides are TGTGCCAGCAGTGGACAGGGAAGGGAAATGGAGACCCAGTACTTC. Protein sequence: CASSGQGREMETQYF. The rearrangement joins TRBV2 to TRBJ2-5; 7 positions match TRBD1. The CDR3 is made up of 15 amino acids. CDR1 is SNHLY and CDR2 is FYNNEI in the germline V gene. The trim removed 4 bases at V and 5 bases at J, leaving 10 bases unmatched.

The CDR3 is CASRPTGGNEQFF. The CDR3 coding sequence is TGTGCCAGCAGGCCCACAGGGGGCAATGAGCAGTTCTTC. The gene calls are TRBV3-1 (or the pseudogene TRBV3-2) and TRBJ2-1, with 8 nucleotides matching TRBD1. CDR1 and CDR2 (germline): LGHDT, YNNKEL (reference sequence). V shed 6 bases and J 6 bases; nucleotides not matched to a gene: 4. The CDR3 contains 13 residues.

The gene calls are TRBV3-1 (or the pseudogene TRBV3-2) and TRBJ2-7, with no clear D. Deletions cut 5 bases from V and 2 bases from J, with 7 bases between. Germline CDR1 and CDR2: LGHDT and YNNKEL (reference sequence). This CDR3 is built from 12 residues. CDR3 sequence: CASSGLTYEQYF. The CDR3, as DNA: TGTGCCAGCAGCGGGCTGACCTACGAGCAGTACTTC.

V gene TRBV14 combines with J gene TRBJ1-2; no clear D. The V and J ends lost 0 bases and 2 bases respectively, with 13 bases between them. Germline V gives CDR1 SGHDN, CDR2 FVKESK. This CDR3 spans 16 amino acids. The CDR3 region has the DNA TGTGCCAGCAGCCAAGATATCGGGGTCTGGAACTATGGCTACACCTTC. This gives the protein CASSQDIGVWNYGYTF. Filled out from reference TRBV14 and TRBJ1-2, the complete variable domain reads EAGVTQFPSHSVIEKGQTVTLRCDPISGHDNLYWYRRVMGKEIKFLLHFVKESKQDESGMPNNRFLAERTGGTYSTLKVQPAELEDSGVYFCASSQDIGVWNYGYTFGSGTRLTVV.

The chain combines TRBV5-5 with TRBJ1-4; weak D call: TRBD1 (5 bases). This CDR3 contains 16 residues. Germline V gene lookup returns CDR1 SGHKS and CDR2 YYEKEE (reference sequence). The V end was cut by 4 bases, the J end by 4 bases, with 17 bases between. The CDR3, as DNA: TGTGCCAGCAGCCGGGTGGTGGTAGGGGATAATGAAAAACTGTTTTTT. It translates to CASSRVVVGDNEKLFF.

In nucleotides, the CDR3 is TGTGCCAGCAGTTACTCGTCAGGGGTGGGCTACGAGCAGTACTTC. It specifies CASSYSSGVGYEQYF. V gene TRBV6-5 combines with J gene TRBJ2-7, with a possible D match to TRBD1 (6 bases). The CDR3 has 15 residues. Trimming pared 0 bases from V and 3 bases from J, leaving 12 bases between. CDR1 is MNHEY, CDR2 SVGAGI, per germline.

This sequence joins TRBV5-1 and TRBJ1-5; 10 nucleotides line up with TRBD1. CDR3 size: 16 residues. Germline V gives CDR1 SGHRS, CDR2 YFSETQ. The ends lost 0 bases at V and 4 bases at J; junction bases unmatched: 4. The CDR3 loop reads CASSLEGTGANQPQHF. The CDR3 bases are TGCGCCAGCAGCTTGGAAGGGACAGGGGCGAATCAGCCCCAGCATTTT.

V and J are TRBV19 and TRBJ2-1, with 8 bases aligning to TRBD1. Trimming cost V 3 bases and J 0 bases; bases outside gene matches: 4. CDR1 and CDR2 (germline): LNHDA, SQIVND (reference sequence). CDR3 length equals 16 residues. In nucleotides, the CDR3 is TGTGCCAGTAGTATCCAGGGGGCGATCTCCTACAATGAGCAGTTCTTC. Its translation: CASSIQGAISYNEQFF.

This sequence joins TRBV28 and TRBJ2-1, with a tentative D call TRBD2 (6 bases). Germline CDR1 MDHEN, CDR2 SYDVKM. V was clipped by 6 bases and J by 7 bases, with 16 bases between them. This CDR3 region has 14 residues. The CDR3 loop reads CASRWEVWANEQFF. As DNA, the CDR3 is TGTGCCAGCAGATGGGAGGTCTGGGCGAATGAGCAGTTCTTC.

The chain employs TRBV4-1 and TRBJ2-7; maybe TRBD2 (6 bases). The V gene's germline CDR1 is MGHRA and CDR2 YSYEKL. The CDR3 extends over 16 amino acids. V was trimmed by 3 bases and J by 3 bases, leaving 18 bases between them. The CDR3: CASSQPGLNPFYEQYF. DNA of the CDR3: TGCGCCAGCAGCCAGCCGGGACTCAATCCTTTCTACGAGCAGTACTTC.